This T cell receptor beta chain stems from a study of T cell responses to AZD1222 COVID-19 vaccine. This CDR3 is built from 16 residues. Germline V CDR1 and CDR2: SGHTA, FQGNSA. With 5 bases removed from V and 7 bases from J, the gap between germline ends came to 18 bases. Measured with immunoSEQ multiplex PCR; TCRdb has only the in-frame clones, and not every one. Here the sample spans about 190,000 clones, just over 90% being singletons. This chain links TRBV7-2 with TRBJ1-6; D not certain. The TCR comes from an adult in good health. The input for sequencing was peripheral blood, taken on day 0 of AZD1222 vaccination. The CDR3 coding sequence is TGTGCCAGCAGCCAAGGGCTCCCTAGAGACAATTCACCCCTCCACTTT. It yields the protein CASSQGLPRDNSPLHF.